A single sample is the source of the 15 T cell receptor beta chains below, sequenced in a study of T cells after yellow fever vaccination. One entry per CDR3 protein results from TCRdb running MiXCR on the 5' RACE reads. Of about 220,000 distinct CDR3 sequences in the sample, under 3.5% are singletons; the top ten hold around 3%. The input for sequencing was CD4+ T cells sorted from PBMCs, taken 10 days after the yellow fever booster vaccination. The receptors shown here come from a man between 18 and 29 years old who received the YFV17D yellow fever vaccine.

This clonotype was counted many times. This chain links TRBV7-3 with TRBJ2-2; D is undetermined. V was clipped by 1 base and J by 3 bases, with 6 bases between them. Germline CDR1 is SGHTA and CDR2 is FQGTGA. The CDR3 sequence is 14 residues long. This CDR3 is CASSLNGYTGELFF. The CDR3 bases are TGTGCCAGCAGCTTAAACGGCTACACCGGGGAGCTGTTTTTT.

This clonotype has a count of ten or more. This rearrangement joins TRBV11-2 to TRBJ2-2, with TRBD1 as a possible D gene (5 bases). CDR1 and CDR2 (germline): SGHAT, FQNNGV. V lost 2 bases and J 4 bases, leaving 8 bases between the germline ends. The CDR3 loop spans 14 amino acids. CDR3 nucleotides: TGTGCCAGCAGCTTAATCAGGGCCACCGGGGAGCTGTTTTTT. This translates into CASSLIRATGELFF.

V and J are TRBV18 and TRBJ1-2; D not certain. V was shortened by 2 bases and J by 2 bases, with 9 bases between the two germline ends. Germline values: CDR1 KGHSH, CDR2 LQKENI. This CDR3 has 14 residues. CDR3 DNA: TGTGCCAGCTCACCAACGCCGGGGAACTATGGCTACACCTTC. Its translation: CASSPTPGNYGYTF.

This clonotype was observed at least ten times. The rearrangement uses TRBV9 and TRBJ2-4; 7 nucleotides agree with TRBD2. With 2 bases clipped from V and 8 bases from J, the junction kept 10 bases outside the gene matches. The CDR3 contains 15 residues. Germline V gene data show CDR1 as SGDLS and CDR2 as YYNGEE. CDR3 sequence reads: CASSVGRRGFDIQYF. CDR3 bases: TGTGCCAGCAGCGTGGGGAGGCGGGGGTTTGACATTCAGTACTTC.

The CDR3 loop reads CASSPVSLYGYTF. The CDR3 region has the DNA TGTGCCAGCAGTCCAGTGTCGTTGTATGGCTACACCTTC. The rearrangement joins TRBV28 to TRBJ1-2; no definite D call. There are 13 residues in the CDR3. Germline values: CDR1 MDHEN, CDR2 SYDVKM. The V end lost 5 bases, the J end lost 5 bases, and 12 bases lay between the germline ends.

This clonotype has more than one count but fewer than ten. The DNA for the CDR3 is TGCAGTGCTAGGCCTGGGGACCCCTACAATGAGCAGTTCTTC. Its protein is CSARPGDPYNEQFF. The rearrangement links TRBV20-1 to TRBJ2-1; D is perhaps TRBD1 or TRBD2 (5 bases each). V gave up 3 bases and J gave up 2 bases, with 11 bases separating them. The CDR3 totals 14 residues. Germline CDR1 reads DFQATT; CDR2 reads SNEGSKA (reference sequence).

V gene TRBV7-2 combines with J gene TRBJ2-5, with 9 bases that match TRBD1. The V segment lost 0 bases and the J segment 1 base; nucleotides outside the gene matches: 3. This CDR3 is built from 16 residues. Per germline, CDR1 SGHTA and CDR2 FQGNSA. In nucleotides, the CDR3 is TGTGCCAGCAGCTTAGCGGCACAGGGGGCCCAAGAGACCCAGTACTTC. Residues: CASSLAAQGAQETQYF.

This clonotype was counted a few times. As DNA, the CDR3 is TGCGCCAGCAGCTTGTCTATTAGCGGGAGCACAGATACGCAGTATTTT. As protein: CASSLSISGSTDTQYF. The chain has TRBV5-1 and TRBJ2-3; 7 nucleotides align to TRBD2. Germline values: CDR1 SGHRS, CDR2 YFSETQ. This CDR3 comprises 16 residues. V dropped 1 base and J dropped 0; count of bases not matched to a gene: 5.

For this clonotype: A much larger clone differs by one base, so this may be a read error. The gene calls are TRBV12-3 or TRBV12-4 and TRBJ1-1, with TRBD1 identical over 7 bases. The V and J ends lost 4 bases and 11 bases, in that order; junction bases with no gene match: 7. The length of the CDR3 is 12 residues. The CDR3 here is CASSWGQYAAFF. CDR3 coding DNA: TGTGCCAGCAGTTGGGGACAGTATGCTGCTTTCTTT.

This chain links TRBV7-2 with TRBJ2-2; 7 nucleotides align to TRBD2. Germline CDR1 SGHTA, CDR2 FQGNSA. This CDR3 comprises 15 residues. With V trimmed by 3 bases and J by 7 bases, 8 bases remained unmatched. The CDR3 loop is CASSLWGGRGGELFF. DNA for the CDR3: TGTGCCAGCAGCTTGTGGGGGGGACGAGGCGGGGAGCTGTTTTTT.

This sequence joins TRBV12-3 or TRBV12-4 and TRBJ1-5; D call uncertain. The CDR3 is 14 residues long. The V end lost 2 bases, the J end lost 4 bases, and 9 bases lay between the germline ends. CDR3 in amino acids: CASSLRGPNQPQHF. The CDR3 DNA sequence: TGTGCCAGCAGTTTACGCGGACCTAATCAGCCCCAGCATTTT.

This clonotype was recorded at least ten times. V usage is TRBV15 and J usage is TRBJ1-1; TRBD1 agrees at 9 bases. The CDR3 is 13 residues long. Germline V gene data show CDR1 as LNHNV and CDR2 as YYDKDF (reference sequence). J was trimmed by 5 bases and V by 5 bases; bases with no gene match: 3. CDR3 protein: CATSLDRGTEAFF. The CDR3 DNA follows: TGTGCCACCAGCCTGGACAGGGGAACTGAAGCTTTCTTT. Combining the CDR3 with reference TRBV15 and TRBJ1-1 gives the whole variable domain DAMVIQNPRYQVTQFGKPVTLSCSQTLNHNVMYWYQQKSSQAPKLLFHYYDKDFNNEADTPDNFQSRRPNTSFCFLDIRSPGLGDTAMYLCATSLDRGTEAFFGQGTRLTVV.

This clonotype has ten or more counts. This chain joins TRBV24-1 and TRBJ2-5, with 8 bases aligning to TRBD1. The CDR3 consists of 16 residues. V lost 10 bases to trimming and J lost 5 bases; unmatched junction nucleotides: 17. Germline V gives CDR1 KGHDR, CDR2 SFDVKD. CDR3 coding DNA: TGTGCCACAAGCTATCCGGCCCAGGGGGCCCTCGAGACCCAGTACTTC. Protein sequence: CATSYPAQGALETQYF.

This clonotype was recorded a few times. The chain uses TRBV10-1 and TRBJ2-5, with 11 bases matching TRBD2. Losses at the gene ends were 8 bases for V and 1 base for J; bases not matched to a gene: 12. Germline-derived CDR1 and CDR2 are WNHNN and SYGVQD (reference sequence). The CDR3 length is 17 residues. This chain's CDR3 is CASPGAGTSGIQETQYF. In DNA, the CDR3 is TGCGCCAGCCCGGGGGCCGGGACTAGCGGAATCCAAGAGACCCAGTACTTC.

Ten or more counts support this clonotype. In nucleotides, the CDR3 is TGTGCCAGCAGCTTGAGTGGGGGTACGGTGATGCCCCAGCATTTT. This translates into CASSLSGGTVMPQHF. The chain couples TRBV5-5 to TRBJ1-5, with D possibly being TRBD1 (5 bases). CDR3 length: 15 residues. With 1 base removed from V and 9 bases from J, the gap between germline ends came to 17 bases. The germline V gene has CDR1 SGHKS and CDR2 YYEKEE (reference sequence).